This entry lists 9 T cell receptor beta chains sequenced from one sample in a study of blood T cell repertoires in COVID-19. Method: immunoSEQ multiplex PCR; TCRdb's copy keeps in-frame clones and lacks some. This sample has 150,000 to 200,000 clones; approximately 85% occur once, and the top ten carry around 10%. What was sequenced was peripheral blood. All receptors derive from a woman older than 75 with acute or convalescent COVID-19.

The rearrangement joins TRBV6-2 or TRBV6-3 to TRBJ2-5; 15 bases match TRBD2. The CDR3 extends over 16 amino acids. CDR1 is MNHEY, CDR2 SVGEGT, per germline. V lost 5 bases to trimming and J lost 5 bases; unmatched junction nucleotides: 6. The CDR3 DNA reads TGTGCCAGCAGTCCCTCGGGGACTAGCGGGAGGGAGACCCAGTACTTC. It specifies CASSPSGTSGRETQYF.

CDR3 sequence reads: CASSVDQGRGAKNIQYF. The CDR3 DNA sequence: TGTGCCAGCAGCGTAGATCAGGGGCGTGGGGCCAAAAACATTCAGTACTTC. The rearrangement uses TRBV9 and TRBJ2-4; D perhaps matches TRBD1 (6 bases). V was clipped by 0 bases and J by 1 base, with 14 bases between them. The germline V gene has CDR1 SGDLS and CDR2 YYNGEE. This CDR3 region has 17 residues.

The chain recombines TRBV9 with TRBJ1-6; D remains unclear. This CDR3 has 15 amino acids. V dropped 3 bases and J dropped 6 bases, with 13 bases sitting between them. Germline CDR1 and CDR2: SGDLS and YYNGEE. The CDR3 DNA sequence: TGTGCCAGCAGCGCGACCGGAGGTACTAATTCACCCCTCCACTTT. Its translation: CASSATGGTNSPLHF.

The CDR3 loop reads CASSVAGGQYTGELFF. The CDR3 DNA is TGTGCCAGCAGCGTAGCGGGGGGCCAATACACCGGGGAGCTGTTTTTT. The chain links TRBV9 to TRBJ2-2; the D gene is possibly TRBD2 (7 bases). CDR3 length equals 16 residues. The V end was cut by 0 bases, the J end by 3 bases, with 12 bases between. Per the germline V gene, CDR1 is SGDLS and CDR2 is YYNGEE.

The V call is TRBV2, the J call TRBJ1-2; D not certain. CDR1 and CDR2 from the germline V gene are SNHLY and FYNNEI. The CDR3 has 13 amino acids. V was shortened by 7 bases and J by 6 bases, with 15 bases between the two germline ends. The CDR3 is CASIWRWGNGYTF. The CDR3 nucleotides are TGTGCCAGCATATGGAGGTGGGGTAATGGCTACACCTTC.

The chain couples TRBV5-1 to TRBJ1-2; D not resolved. This CDR3 region has 13 residues. V was cut by 2 bases and J by 3 bases, with 8 bases left in between. Germline V gene data show CDR1 as SGHRS and CDR2 as YFSETQ. DNA of the CDR3: TGCGCCAGCAGCTTCGCTGGAGACTATGGCTACACCTTC. Translating gives CASSFAGDYGYTF.

The sample holds one count of this clone. The chain has TRBV7-2 and TRBJ1-3; TRBD1 matches 8 bases. With V trimmed by 2 bases and J by 0 bases, 3 bases remained unmatched. The CDR3 covers 16 residues. CDR1 is SGHTA and CDR2 is FQGNSA in the germline V gene. The CDR3 loop reads CASSLRGQDSGNTIYF. The CDR3 DNA reads as TGTGCCAGCAGCTTACGGGGACAGGACTCTGGAAACACCATATATTTT.

The genes are TRBV7-2 and TRBJ2-1, with 8 bases lining up with TRBD2. CDR1 SGHTA and CDR2 FQGNSA come from the germline V gene. This CDR3 is built from 18 residues. Germline trimming cut 1 base from V and 3 bases from J; bases unmatched to any gene: 11. In DNA form, the CDR3 reads TGTGCCAGCAGCTTAGAAGTAGGTAGCGGGGCGAACTACAATGAGCAGTTCTTC. Translating it yields CASSLEVGSGANYNEQFF.

The rearrangement uses TRBV19 and TRBJ2-3, with D possibly being TRBD2 (6 bases). The V end was cut by 6 bases, the J end by 4 bases, with 20 bases between. Per germline, CDR1 LNHDA and CDR2 SQIVND (reference sequence). The CDR3 is made up of 16 amino acids. The CDR3 protein is CASRTSPVWGPDTQYF. In DNA, the CDR3 is TGTGCCAGTAGAACTAGCCCGGTCTGGGGACCAGATACGCAGTATTTT.